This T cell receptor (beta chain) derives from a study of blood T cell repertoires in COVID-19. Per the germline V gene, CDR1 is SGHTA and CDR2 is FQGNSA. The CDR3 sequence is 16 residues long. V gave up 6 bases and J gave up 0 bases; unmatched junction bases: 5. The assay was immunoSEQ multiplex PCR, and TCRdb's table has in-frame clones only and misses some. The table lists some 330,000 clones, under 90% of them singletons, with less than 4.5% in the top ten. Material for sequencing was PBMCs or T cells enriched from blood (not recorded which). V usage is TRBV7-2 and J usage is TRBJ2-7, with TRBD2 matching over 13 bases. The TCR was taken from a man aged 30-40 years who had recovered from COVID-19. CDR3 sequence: CASSLLAGGSSYEQYF. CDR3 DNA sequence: TGTGCCAGCAGTTTACTAGCGGGGGGGAGCTCCTACGAGCAGTACTTC.